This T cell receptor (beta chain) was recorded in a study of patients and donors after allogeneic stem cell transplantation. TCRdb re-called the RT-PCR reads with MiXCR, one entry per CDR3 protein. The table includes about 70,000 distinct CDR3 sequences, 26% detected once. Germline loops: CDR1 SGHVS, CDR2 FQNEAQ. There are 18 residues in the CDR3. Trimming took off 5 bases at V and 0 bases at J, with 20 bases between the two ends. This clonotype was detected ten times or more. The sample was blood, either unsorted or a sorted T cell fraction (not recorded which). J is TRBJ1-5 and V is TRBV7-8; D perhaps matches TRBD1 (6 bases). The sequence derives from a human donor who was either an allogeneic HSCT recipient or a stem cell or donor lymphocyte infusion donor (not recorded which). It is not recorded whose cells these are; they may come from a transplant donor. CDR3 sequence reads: CASSAALDRAHSNQPQHF. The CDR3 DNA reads TGTGCCAGCAGCGCGGCCTTGGACAGAGCCCATAGCAATCAGCCCCAGCATTTT.